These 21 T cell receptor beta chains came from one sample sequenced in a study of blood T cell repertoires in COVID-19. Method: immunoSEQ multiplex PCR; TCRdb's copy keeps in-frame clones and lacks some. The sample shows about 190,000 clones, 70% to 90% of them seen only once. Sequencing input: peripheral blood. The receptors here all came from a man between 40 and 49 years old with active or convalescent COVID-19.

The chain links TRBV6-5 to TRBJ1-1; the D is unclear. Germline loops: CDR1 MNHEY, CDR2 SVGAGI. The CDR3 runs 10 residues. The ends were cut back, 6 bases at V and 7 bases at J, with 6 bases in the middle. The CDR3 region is CASREVEAFF. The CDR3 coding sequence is TGTGCCAGCAGGGAGGTTGAAGCTTTCTTT.

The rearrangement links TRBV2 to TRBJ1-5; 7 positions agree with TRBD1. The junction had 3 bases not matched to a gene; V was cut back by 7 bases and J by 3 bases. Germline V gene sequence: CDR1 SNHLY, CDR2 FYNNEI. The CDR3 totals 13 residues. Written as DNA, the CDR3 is TGTGCCAGCACGGGACAGTCCAATCAGCCCCAGCATTTT. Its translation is CASTGQSNQPQHF.

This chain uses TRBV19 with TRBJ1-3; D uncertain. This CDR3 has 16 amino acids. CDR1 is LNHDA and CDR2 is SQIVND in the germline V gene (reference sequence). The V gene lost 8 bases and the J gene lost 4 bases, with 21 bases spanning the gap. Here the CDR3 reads CASAQTALGRGNTIYF. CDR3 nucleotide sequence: TGTGCCAGTGCTCAGACTGCTTTAGGGAGAGGAAACACCATATATTTT.

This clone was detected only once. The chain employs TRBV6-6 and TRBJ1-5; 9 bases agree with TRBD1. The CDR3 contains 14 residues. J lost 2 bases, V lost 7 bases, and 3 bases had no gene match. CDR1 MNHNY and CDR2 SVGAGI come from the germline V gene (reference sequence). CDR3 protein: CASTWTGGNQPQHF. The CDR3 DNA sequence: TGTGCCAGCACCTGGACAGGGGGCAATCAGCCCCAGCATTTT.

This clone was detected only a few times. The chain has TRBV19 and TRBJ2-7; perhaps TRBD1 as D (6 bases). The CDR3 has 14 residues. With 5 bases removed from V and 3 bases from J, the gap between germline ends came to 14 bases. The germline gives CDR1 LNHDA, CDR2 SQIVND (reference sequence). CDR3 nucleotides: TGTGCCAGTAGTCCTACAGGGACCTACTACGAGCAGTACTTC. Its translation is CASSPTGTYYEQYF. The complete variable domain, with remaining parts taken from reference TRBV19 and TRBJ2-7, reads DGGITQSPKYLFRKEGQNVTLSCEQNLNHDAMYWYRQDPGQGLRLIYYSQIVNDFQKGDIAEGYSVSREKKESFPLTVTSAQKNPTAFYLCASSPTGTYYEQYFGPGTRLTVT.

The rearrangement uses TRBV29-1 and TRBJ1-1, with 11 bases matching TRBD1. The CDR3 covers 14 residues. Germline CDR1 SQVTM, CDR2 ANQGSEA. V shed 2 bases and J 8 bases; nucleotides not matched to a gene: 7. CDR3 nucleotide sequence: TGCAGCGTTGAAATATCCCGGACAGGGGGCGAAGCTTTCTTT. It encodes CSVEISRTGGEAFF.

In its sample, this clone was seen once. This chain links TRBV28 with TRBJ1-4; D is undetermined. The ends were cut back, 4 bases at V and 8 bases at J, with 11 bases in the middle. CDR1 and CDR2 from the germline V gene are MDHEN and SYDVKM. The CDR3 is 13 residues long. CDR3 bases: TGTGCCAGCAGTTATCCCGGAGGCGAAAAACTGTTTTTT. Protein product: CASSYPGGEKLFF.

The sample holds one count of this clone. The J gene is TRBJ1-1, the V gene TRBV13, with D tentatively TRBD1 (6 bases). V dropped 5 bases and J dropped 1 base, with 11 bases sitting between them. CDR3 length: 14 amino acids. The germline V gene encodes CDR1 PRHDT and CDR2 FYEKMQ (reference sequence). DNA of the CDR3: TGTGCCAGCAGCGTTCAGGGGCAGAACACTGAAGCTTTCTTT. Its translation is CASSVQGQNTEAFF.

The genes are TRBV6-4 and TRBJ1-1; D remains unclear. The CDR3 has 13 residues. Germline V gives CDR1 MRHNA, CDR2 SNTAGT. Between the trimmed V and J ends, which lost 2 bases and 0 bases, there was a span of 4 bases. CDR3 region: CASSDQLNTEAFF. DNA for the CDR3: TGTGCCAGCAGTGACCAGTTGAACACTGAAGCTTTCTTT.

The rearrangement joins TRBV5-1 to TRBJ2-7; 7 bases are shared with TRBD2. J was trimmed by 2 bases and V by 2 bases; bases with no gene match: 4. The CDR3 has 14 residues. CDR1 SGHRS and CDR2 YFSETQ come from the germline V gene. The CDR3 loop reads CASSFAGAAYEQYF. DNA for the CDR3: TGCGCCAGCAGCTTTGCGGGAGCTGCCTACGAGCAGTACTTC.

The CDR3 DNA reads TGTGCCAGCAGCCGCGGGGGAGGGCTTTACAATGAGCAGTTCTTC. Its protein is CASSRGGGLYNEQFF. This chain links TRBV28 with TRBJ2-1; 7 nucleotides agree with TRBD2. The CDR3 is 15 residues long. The trim removed 6 bases at V and 4 bases at J, leaving 9 bases unmatched. Germline values: CDR1 MDHEN, CDR2 SYDVKM.

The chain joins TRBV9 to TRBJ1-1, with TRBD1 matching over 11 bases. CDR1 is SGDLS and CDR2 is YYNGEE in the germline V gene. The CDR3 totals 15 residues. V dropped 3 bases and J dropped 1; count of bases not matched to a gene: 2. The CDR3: CASSEGQGGNTEAFF. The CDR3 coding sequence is TGTGCCAGCAGCGAGGGACAGGGGGGGAACACTGAAGCTTTCTTT.

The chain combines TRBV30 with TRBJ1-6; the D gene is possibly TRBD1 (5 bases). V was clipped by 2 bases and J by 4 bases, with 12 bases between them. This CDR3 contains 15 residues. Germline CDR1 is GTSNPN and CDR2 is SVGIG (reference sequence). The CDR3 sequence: CAWSPVGGYNSPLHF. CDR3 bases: TGTGCCTGGAGTCCCGTCGGGGGATATAATTCACCCCTCCACTTT.

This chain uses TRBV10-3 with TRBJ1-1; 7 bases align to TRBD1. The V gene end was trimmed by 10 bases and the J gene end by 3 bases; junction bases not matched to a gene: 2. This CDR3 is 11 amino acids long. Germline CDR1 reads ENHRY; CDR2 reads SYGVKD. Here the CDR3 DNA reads TGTGCCACCACAGGGGACACTGAAGCTTTCTTT. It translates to CATTGDTEAFF.

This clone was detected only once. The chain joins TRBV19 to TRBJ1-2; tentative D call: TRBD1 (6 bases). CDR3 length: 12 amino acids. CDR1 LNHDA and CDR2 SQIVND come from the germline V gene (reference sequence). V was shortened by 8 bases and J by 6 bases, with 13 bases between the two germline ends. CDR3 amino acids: CASSGGGNGYTF. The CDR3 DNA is TGTGCCAGTTCGGGAGGGGGGAATGGCTACACCTTC. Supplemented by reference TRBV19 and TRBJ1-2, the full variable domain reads DGGITQSPKYLFRKEGQNVTLSCEQNLNHDAMYWYRQDPGQGLRLIYYSQIVNDFQKGDIAEGYSVSREKKESFPLTVTSAQKNPTAFYLCASSGGGNGYTFGSGTRLTVV.

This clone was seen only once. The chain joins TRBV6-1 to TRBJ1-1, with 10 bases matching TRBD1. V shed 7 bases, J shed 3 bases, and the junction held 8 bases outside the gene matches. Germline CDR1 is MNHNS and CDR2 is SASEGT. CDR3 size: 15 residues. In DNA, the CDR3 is TGTGCCAGCATTGGACAGGGGGTTCGGGACACTGAAGCTTTCTTT. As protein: CASIGQGVRDTEAFF.

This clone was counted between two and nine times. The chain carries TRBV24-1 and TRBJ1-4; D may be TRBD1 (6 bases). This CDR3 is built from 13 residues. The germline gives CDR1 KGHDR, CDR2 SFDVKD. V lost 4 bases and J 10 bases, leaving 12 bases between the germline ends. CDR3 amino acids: CATSDLRGGKLFF. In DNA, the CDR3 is TGTGCCACCAGTGACCTGAGGGGGGGAAAACTGTTTTTT.

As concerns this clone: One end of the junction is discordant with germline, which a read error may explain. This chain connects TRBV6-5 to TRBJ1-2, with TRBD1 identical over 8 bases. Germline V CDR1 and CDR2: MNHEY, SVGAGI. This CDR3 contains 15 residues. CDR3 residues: CASIYQGARVGGYTF. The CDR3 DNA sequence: TGTGCCAGCATTTACCAGGGGGCCAGGGTTGGTGGCTACACCTTC.

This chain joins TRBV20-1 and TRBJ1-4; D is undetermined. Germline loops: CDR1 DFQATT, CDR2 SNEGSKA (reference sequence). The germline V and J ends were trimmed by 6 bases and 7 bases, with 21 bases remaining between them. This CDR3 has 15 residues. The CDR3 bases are TGCAGTGCCAGTCAGGCAGCGGGCTTTGGTGAAAAACTGTTTTTT. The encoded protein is CSASQAAGFGEKLFF.

The CDR3 nucleotides read TGTGCCAGCAGCGCGAAACGACAGGGGGGAGAGACCCAGTACTTC. It codes for CASSAKRQGGETQYF. The chain combines TRBV5-4 with TRBJ2-5; 9 bases are a match to TRBD1. Germline V gene lookup returns CDR1 SGHNT and CDR2 YYREEE (reference sequence). CDR3 length: 15 residues. V gave up 4 bases and J gave up 4 bases; unmatched junction bases: 8.

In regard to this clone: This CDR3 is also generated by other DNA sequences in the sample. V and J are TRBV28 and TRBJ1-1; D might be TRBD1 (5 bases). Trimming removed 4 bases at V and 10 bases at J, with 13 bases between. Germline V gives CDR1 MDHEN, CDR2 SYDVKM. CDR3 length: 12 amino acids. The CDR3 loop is CASSSQGLGAFF. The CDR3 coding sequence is TGTGCCAGCAGTTCTCAGGGTCTAGGAGCTTTCTTT.